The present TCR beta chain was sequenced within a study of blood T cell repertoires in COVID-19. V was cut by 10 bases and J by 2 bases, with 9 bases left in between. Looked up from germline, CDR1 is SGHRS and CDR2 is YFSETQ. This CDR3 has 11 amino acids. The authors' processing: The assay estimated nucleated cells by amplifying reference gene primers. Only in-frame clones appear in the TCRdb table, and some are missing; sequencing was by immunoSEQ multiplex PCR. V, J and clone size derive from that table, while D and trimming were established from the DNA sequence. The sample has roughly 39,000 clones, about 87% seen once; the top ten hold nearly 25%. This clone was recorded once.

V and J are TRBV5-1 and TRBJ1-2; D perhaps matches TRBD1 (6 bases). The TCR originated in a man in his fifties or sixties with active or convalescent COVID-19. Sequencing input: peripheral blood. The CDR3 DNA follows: TGCGCCTCACAGGGAAACTATGGCTACACCTTC. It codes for CASQGNYGYTF.